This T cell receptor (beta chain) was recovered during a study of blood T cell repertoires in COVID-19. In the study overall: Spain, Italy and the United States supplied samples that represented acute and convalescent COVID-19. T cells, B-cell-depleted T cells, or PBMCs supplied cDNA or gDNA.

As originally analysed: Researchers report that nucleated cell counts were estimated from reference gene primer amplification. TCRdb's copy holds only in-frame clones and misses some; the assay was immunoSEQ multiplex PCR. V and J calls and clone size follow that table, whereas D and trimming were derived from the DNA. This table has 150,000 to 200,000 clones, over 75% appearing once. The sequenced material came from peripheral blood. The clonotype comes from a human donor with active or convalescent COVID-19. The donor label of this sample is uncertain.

The CDR3 sequence is CAISESGPGYTF. For the CDR3, the DNA is TGTGCCATCAGTGAGTCGGGGCCTGGCTACACCTTC. V is TRBV10-3 and J is TRBJ1-2; a possible D gene is TRBD1 (5 bases). The CDR3 is 12 amino acids. Germline loops: CDR1 ENHRY, CDR2 SYGVKD. V was shortened by 0 bases and J by 7 bases, with 6 bases between the two germline ends.